These 25 T cell receptor beta chains originate from one sample sequenced in a study of identical twins. TCRdb itself ran the 5' RACE reads through MiXCR, one entry per CDR3 protein. This table has 500,000 or so distinct CDR3 sequences, 14% appearing once. These data were also reused for a study on yellow fever vaccine responses in identical twins.

Specimen: CD4+ T cells sorted from blood. Receptors were obtained from a woman between 18 and 29 years old in good health.

This clonotype was seen only a few times. The J gene is TRBJ1-2, the V gene TRBV4-3; no definite D call. The CDR3 spans 15 residues. V lost 0 bases and J lost 0, with 8 bases in between. Germline CDR1 reads LGHNA; CDR2 reads YSLEER. The CDR3 sequence is CASSQDIQSNYGYTF. The CDR3 coding sequence is TGCGCCAGCAGCCAAGATATTCAATCTAACTATGGCTACACCTTC.

The chain uses TRBV3-1 and TRBJ2-6; no definite D call. The germline gives CDR1 LGHDT, CDR2 YNNKEL (reference sequence). The CDR3 is 14 amino acids. Trimming removed 8 bases from V and 0 bases from J, with 8 bases in between. CDR3 sequence reads: CASGLSSGANVLTF. CDR3 sequence (DNA): TGTGCCAGCGGGCTAAGCTCTGGGGCCAACGTCCTGACTTTC.

A few counts support this clonotype. The chain links TRBV2 to TRBJ2-2; 8 bases are shared with TRBD1. This CDR3 is 16 amino acids long. The V gene end was trimmed by 7 bases and the J gene end by 4 bases; junction bases not matched to a gene: 11. Germline CDR1 SNHLY, CDR2 FYNNEI. The CDR3 sequence is CASTRDTGGITGELFF. Here the CDR3 DNA reads TGTGCCAGCACCCGGGACACAGGGGGTATCACCGGGGAGCTGTTTTTT.

In its sample, this clonotype was seen a few times. This sequence joins TRBV4-2 and TRBJ1-2; D gene ambiguous. Trimming left V 3 bases short and J 4 bases short, with 9 bases between. The CDR3 length is 13 residues. Germline loops: CDR1 LGHNA, CDR2 YNFKEQ. The CDR3 DNA reads as TGTGCCAGCAGCCAGGACGGCCTCTATGGCTACACCTTC. This translates into CASSQDGLYGYTF.

The chain links TRBV4-2 to TRBJ2-7; weak D call: TRBD2 (6 bases). The CDR3 consists of 15 residues. The germline V and J ends were trimmed by 4 bases and 2 bases, with 15 bases remaining between them. Germline V gene lookup returns CDR1 LGHNA and CDR2 YNFKEQ. CDR3 amino acids: CASSPTRDSPYEQYF. CDR3 DNA: TGTGCCAGCAGCCCCACCCGGGACTCGCCCTACGAGCAGTACTTC.

The chain couples TRBV3-1 to TRBJ1-2; 9 nucleotides align to TRBD1. The germline gives CDR1 LGHDT, CDR2 YNNKEL (reference sequence). The CDR3 spans 13 residues. V shed 4 bases and J 7 bases; nucleotides not matched to a gene: 4. Here the CDR3 reads CASSPQGAAGYTF. For the CDR3, the DNA is TGTGCCAGCAGCCCACAGGGGGCGGCTGGCTACACCTTC.

This clonotype was found many times. The genes are TRBV15 and TRBJ2-2; possible D gene TRBD1, 5 bases. This CDR3 region has 15 residues. CDR1 LNHNV and CDR2 YYDKDF come from the germline V gene (reference sequence). V was cut by 0 bases and J by 5 bases, with 10 bases left in between. DNA of the CDR3: TGTGCCACCAGCAGAGAAAGTAGGGGTACCGGGGAGCTGTTTTTT. Protein: CATSRESRGTGELFF. Full variable domain (outside the CDR3, taken from reference TRBV15 and TRBJ2-2): DAMVIQNPRYQVTQFGKPVTLSCSQTLNHNVMYWYQQKSSQAPKLLFHYYDKDFNNEADTPDNFQSRRPNTSFCFLDIRSPGLGDTAMYLCATSRESRGTGELFFGEGSRLTVL.

This clonotype occurred a few times. The chain is built from TRBV4-1 and TRBJ1-2; the match to TRBD1 covers 7 bases. Germline CDR1 and CDR2: MGHRA and YSYEKL. The CDR3 is 15 amino acids. With V trimmed by 1 base and J by 2 bases, 4 bases remained unmatched. CDR3 nucleotide sequence: TGCGCCAGCAGCCAAGTGGACAGGACCAACTATGGCTACACCTTC. This translates into CASSQVDRTNYGYTF.

The chain links TRBV18 to TRBJ2-3; no reliable D call. The CDR3 contains 14 residues. Germline lookup yields CDR1 KGHSH and CDR2 LQKENI. The V and J ends lost 8 bases and 1 base respectively, with 13 bases between them. In DNA, the CDR3 is TGTGCCAGCCTCGGGCTTCCCGGCACAGATACGCAGTATTTT. Encoded protein: CASLGLPGTDTQYF.

Only a few counts were recorded for this clonotype. This sequence joins TRBV20-1 and TRBJ2-2; 7 bases are a match to TRBD1. There are 12 residues in the CDR3. CDR1 DFQATT and CDR2 SNEGSKA come from the germline V gene (reference sequence). Germline trimming cut 2 bases from V and 6 bases from J; bases unmatched to any gene: 0. The CDR3 protein is CSARQGAGELFF. For the CDR3, the DNA is TGCAGTGCTAGACAGGGGGCCGGGGAGCTGTTTTTT.

The chain is built from TRBV20-1 and TRBJ2-5, with D perhaps being TRBD1 or TRBD2 (5 bases each). The CDR3 runs to 16 residues. The V gene lost 6 bases and the J gene lost 2 bases, with 22 bases spanning the gap. Germline lookup yields CDR1 DFQATT and CDR2 SNEGSKA (reference sequence). CDR3 loop: CSAKPEGPGSQETQYF. CDR3 nucleotides: TGCAGTGCCAAACCAGAGGGGCCAGGATCGCAAGAGACCCAGTACTTC.

This clonotype occurred a few times. J is TRBJ2-3 and V is TRBV29-1; 13 bases align to TRBD2. The CDR3 has 15 amino acids. From germline, CDR1 is SQVTM and CDR2 ANQGSEA. V was clipped by 4 bases and J by 2 bases; unmatched bases: 3. Here the CDR3 reads CSVVGLAGYTDTQYF. DNA of the CDR3: TGCAGCGTTGTGGGACTAGCGGGGTACACAGATACGCAGTATTTT.

The genes are TRBV12-3 or TRBV12-4 and TRBJ2-1, with D possibly matching TRBD2 (7 bases). Trimming took off 3 bases at V and 7 bases at J, with 16 bases between the two ends. The CDR3 is made up of 15 amino acids. In nucleotides, the CDR3 is TGTGCCAGCAGTTTCCTCCTGGGGGGGCGTAATGAGCAGTTCTTC. Encoded protein: CASSFLLGGRNEQFF.

For the CDR3, the DNA is TGTGCCAGCAGGGGGCTGGGGCAAGAGACCCAGTACTTC. Amino acid sequence: CASRGLGQETQYF. The chain carries TRBV6-2 or TRBV6-3 and TRBJ2-5; the D gene is possibly TRBD1 (5 bases). Per the germline V gene, CDR1 is MNHEY and CDR2 is SVGEGT. V was shortened by 6 bases and J by 2 bases, with 10 bases between the two germline ends. The CDR3 has 13 residues.

The sample holds a few counts of this clonotype. The chain recombines TRBV28 with TRBJ2-7; weak D call: TRBD2 (5 bases). V was trimmed by 4 bases and J by 5 bases, leaving 15 bases between them. The CDR3 is made up of 14 amino acids. The germline CDR1 and CDR2 sequences are MDHEN and SYDVKM. CDR3 bases: TGTGCCAGCAGTTCCACCTTGGTGACTAACGAGCAGTACTTC. This encodes CASSSTLVTNEQYF.

This clonotype has only a few counts. This chain joins TRBV10-3 and TRBJ1-1; unclear D gene. CDR1 ENHRY and CDR2 SYGVKD come from the germline V gene. The CDR3 consists of 11 residues. Trimming removed 5 bases at V and 5 bases at J, with 6 bases between. The CDR3 coding sequence is TGTGCCATCAGTAGGGAGACTGAAGCTTTCTTT. It yields the protein CAISRETEAFF.

This clonotype appeared a few times. The J gene is TRBJ2-7, the V gene TRBV10-3; TRBD1 matches 8 bases. V shed 2 bases, J shed 5 bases, and the junction held 8 bases outside the gene matches. This CDR3 comprises 15 residues. Per the germline V gene, CDR1 is ENHRY and CDR2 is SYGVKD. The CDR3 nucleotides are TGTGCCATCAGTGAGGGACAGGGCCCTCGGAACGAGCAGTACTTC. Its protein product is CAISEGQGPRNEQYF.

On this clonotype itself: A read error is possible here, since a much larger clone lies one base away. The CDR3 nucleotides are TGTGCCAGCAGTTTACTGGGTCCGGCGATCACAGATACGCAGTATTTT. Translating gives CASSLLGPAITDTQYF. V gene TRBV12-3 or TRBV12-4 combines with J gene TRBJ2-3, with unresolved D. The CDR3 runs to 16 residues. V lost 2 bases, J lost 2 bases, and 14 bases lay in between.

This clonotype appeared a few times. This chain connects TRBV2 to TRBJ1-1; no firm D call. The germline V and J ends were trimmed by 6 bases and 1 base, with 9 bases remaining between them. The V gene's germline CDR1 is SNHLY and CDR2 FYNNEI. The CDR3 totals 13 residues. Here the CDR3 DNA reads TGTGCCAGCAGGGCCTCAGGGAACACTGAAGCTTTCTTT. Amino acids: CASRASGNTEAFF.

This clonotype occurred a few times. V and J are TRBV7-9 and TRBJ2-2; maybe TRBD1 (5 bases). CDR1 is SEHNR and CDR2 is FQNEAQ in the germline V gene (reference sequence). Trimming removed 5 bases at V and 7 bases at J, with 11 bases between. This CDR3 spans 13 amino acids. The CDR3 sequence is CASSPRDDGELFF. CDR3 nucleotides: TGTGCCAGCAGCCCCAGGGATGACGGGGAGCTGTTTTTT.

The chain joins TRBV6-2 or TRBV6-3 to TRBJ2-5; D not resolved. The germline V gene encodes CDR1 MNHEY and CDR2 SVGEGT. This CDR3 region has 13 residues. With 5 bases removed from V and 0 bases from J, the gap between germline ends came to 7 bases. CDR3 DNA sequence: TGTGCCAGCAGTCCAGTGTACCAAGAGACCCAGTACTTC. This encodes CASSPVYQETQYF.

The chain has TRBV7-9 and TRBJ2-7, with 9 bases lining up with TRBD1. CDR3 length: 15 residues. Looked up from germline, CDR1 is SEHNR and CDR2 is FQNEAQ (reference sequence). Trimming at V came to 5 bases and at J to 7 bases, leaving 12 bases not matched to a gene. This chain's CDR3 is CASSPSTGGTREQYF. Written as DNA, the CDR3 is TGTGCCAGCAGCCCTTCGACAGGGGGTACGAGGGAGCAGTACTTC.

This clonotype has ten or more counts. V usage is TRBV4-1 and J usage is TRBJ2-1, with 10 bases that match TRBD2. The germline V gene encodes CDR1 MGHRA and CDR2 YSYEKL. The length of the CDR3 is 15 residues. The V gene end was trimmed by 2 bases and the J gene end by 6 bases; junction bases not matched to a gene: 4. The CDR3 here is CASSQTGTSVNEQFF. The CDR3 DNA sequence: TGCGCCAGCAGCCAAACCGGGACTAGCGTCAATGAGCAGTTCTTC.

This clonotype has a handful of counts. The chain joins TRBV27 to TRBJ2-1; TRBD2 agrees at 8 bases. The junction had 13 bases not matched to a gene; V was cut back by 0 bases and J by 9 bases. CDR3 size: 17 residues. Germline V gives CDR1 MNHEY, CDR2 SMNVEV (reference sequence). The chain's CDR3 is CASSLSIPAGVFGEQFF. In DNA form, the CDR3 reads TGTGCCAGCAGTTTATCGATCCCAGCGGGAGTTTTTGGTGAGCAGTTCTTC.

This clonotype was recorded at least ten times. The J gene is TRBJ2-2, the V gene TRBV4-3; a possible D gene is TRBD2 (6 bases). This CDR3 is 13 amino acids long. Trimming pared 4 bases from V and 4 bases from J, leaving 7 bases between. Germline-derived CDR1 and CDR2 are LGHNA and YSLEER. CDR3: CASSPSATGELFF. CDR3 nucleotides: TGCGCCAGCAGCCCTAGCGCCACCGGGGAGCTGTTTTTT.